Below are 19 T cell receptor beta chains sequenced from a single sample in a study of blood T cell repertoires in COVID-19 (dated by TCRdb to the early 2020s). Preparation of the library involved the immunoSEQ multiplex PCR assay. TCRdb stores this immuneACCESS table with in-frame sequences only. Part of the clones is absent; in the studies checked, under half of the shortfall reflects unresolved V genes, and no reason is known for the rest. The sample includes 200,000 to 250,000 clones, with 82% observed a single time. The top ten hold approximately 3.1% of the sample. What was sequenced was PBMCs or T cells enriched from blood (not recorded which). The receptors stem from a woman between 55 and 75 years old who had recovered from COVID-19.

The CDR3 reads CAISVAGGDREQYF. CDR3 bases: TGTGCCATCAGTGTAGCGGGAGGGGACCGCGAGCAGTACTTC. The gene calls are TRBV10-3 and TRBJ2-7, with 11 bases matching TRBD2. The germline gives CDR1 ENHRY, CDR2 SYGVKD. The CDR3 extends over 14 amino acids. The V segment lost 4 bases and the J segment 6 bases; nucleotides outside the gene matches: 5.

This chain uses TRBV21-1 with TRBJ2-5; the table's D gene call, TRBD1, was not cross checked with the DNA. TRBV21-1 corresponds to a pseudogene. The length of the CDR3 is 15 residues. The CDR3 is CANLEDRQGLETQYF. The DNA of the CDR3 is TGTGCCAATCTCGAAGATAGACAGGGGTTGGAGACCCAGTACTTC.

This chain links TRBV23-1 with TRBJ1-6, with 8 bases identical to TRBD1. TRBV23-1 is placed among ORFs of uncertain function. CDR3 length: 15 residues. V shed 2 bases, J shed 8 bases, and the junction held 5 bases outside the gene matches. The CDR3 reads CASSQPGQEHSPLHF. The CDR3 DNA reads as TGCGCCAGCAGTCAACCGGGACAGGAGCATTCACCCCTCCACTTT.

The chain combines TRBV19 with TRBJ2-2, with 8 nucleotides matching TRBD2. CDR1 is LNHDA and CDR2 is SQIVND in the germline V gene (reference sequence). Trimming took 7 bases from V and 3 from J; bases not matched to a gene: 7. The CDR3 consists of 15 residues. DNA of the CDR3: TGTGCCAGTAACCCGGCGCGGGGGGACACCGGGGAGCTGTTTTTT. Its translation: CASNPARGDTGELFF.

Only one count was recorded for this clone. The chain is built from TRBV18 and TRBJ1-2; no clear D. The germline V and J ends were trimmed by 8 bases and 2 bases, with 12 bases remaining between them. Germline values: CDR1 KGHSH, CDR2 LQKENI. This CDR3 has 13 amino acids. CDR3 nucleotides: TGTGCCAGCCAGGAGGGCGAGAACTATGGCTACACCTTC. Protein product: CASQEGENYGYTF.

The chain uses TRBV7-2 and TRBJ1-3; 10 bases match TRBD1. The CDR3 spans 16 residues. J gave up 3 bases and V 4 bases, and 6 bases lay outside the gene matches. Per germline, CDR1 SGHTA and CDR2 FQGNSA. CDR3 bases: TGTGCCAGCAGCTCACTCGGACAGGGGGTTGGAAACACCATATATTTT. It codes for CASSSLGQGVGNTIYF.

The chain combines TRBV19 with TRBJ2-5; D is perhaps TRBD1 (6 bases). CDR3 size: 14 residues. Trimming left V 0 bases short and J 2 bases short, with 7 bases between. Per germline, CDR1 LNHDA and CDR2 SQIVND (reference sequence). CDR3 bases: TGTGCCAGTAGTATAGACGGACAGCAAGAGACCCAGTACTTC. Its protein product is CASSIDGQQETQYF.

V gene TRBV21-1 combines with J gene TRBJ1-2. TRBV21-1 corresponds to a pseudogene. CDR3 length equals 16 residues. The CDR3 DNA follows: TGTGCCAGCAAAGTGAGGGAAAGAGGGACTAACTATGGCTACACCTTC. Amino acid sequence: CASKVRERGTNYGYTF.

The chain joins TRBV11-1 to TRBJ2-7; TRBD1 matches at 7 bases. From germline, CDR1 is SGHAT and CDR2 FQDESV (reference sequence). The trim removed 5 bases at V and 5 bases at J, leaving 9 bases unmatched. CDR3 size: 14 residues. The chain's CDR3 is CASSLETGNNEQYF. CDR3 bases: TGTGCCAGCAGCCTTGAGACAGGGAACAACGAGCAGTACTTC.

Ten or more counts support this clone. V and J are TRBV4-3 and TRBJ1-2, with 11 positions matching TRBD1. Losses at the gene ends were 5 bases for V and 3 bases for J; bases not matched to a gene: 5. The CDR3 runs 15 residues. The germline gives CDR1 LGHNA, CDR2 YSLEER. CDR3 DNA: TGCGCCAGCAGCAGGGGGACAGGGGGTGACTATGGCTACACCTTC. Protein sequence: CASSRGTGGDYGYTF.

The chain combines TRBV2 with TRBJ1-1; TRBD1 matches 9 bases. Germline-derived CDR1 and CDR2 are SNHLY and FYNNEI. The V gene end was trimmed by 4 bases and the J gene end by 5 bases; junction bases not matched to a gene: 11. The length of the CDR3 is 16 residues. The CDR3 loop reads CASSAHRGRPGTEAFF. The CDR3 DNA is TGTGCCAGCAGTGCCCACAGGGGGCGCCCCGGGACTGAAGCTTTCTTT.

The chain recombines TRBV12-5 with TRBJ1-5, with D hard to call. The germline V gene encodes CDR1 LGHNT and CDR2 FRNRAP. CDR3 length equals 14 residues. The V gene lost 2 bases and the J gene lost 8 bases, with 13 bases spanning the gap. CDR3 region: CASGLRSHSEPQHF. Here the CDR3 DNA reads TGTGCTAGTGGTTTGCGGTCCCATTCCGAGCCCCAGCATTTT.

The chain uses TRBV7-2 and TRBJ2-1; 14 nucleotides line up with TRBD2. The trim removed 10 bases at V and 2 bases at J, leaving 10 bases unmatched. Germline V gives CDR1 SGHTA, CDR2 FQGNSA. The CDR3 is 17 amino acids. The CDR3 sequence is CATRLAGGPGAYNEQFF. CDR3 sequence (DNA): TGTGCCACCAGACTAGCGGGAGGGCCCGGAGCCTACAATGAGCAGTTCTTC.

This clone showed up many times. The chain links TRBV5-1 to TRBJ2-7; TRBD2 matches at 7 bases. The CDR3 loop spans 15 amino acids. The germline CDR1 and CDR2 sequences are SGHRS and YFSETQ. V lost 0 bases to trimming and J lost 1 base; unmatched junction nucleotides: 4. CDR3 nucleotide sequence: TGCGCCAGCAGCTTGGCCGGTAGCGGGTCCTACGAGCAGTACTTC. This codes for CASSLAGSGSYEQYF.

The V gene is TRBV30, the J gene TRBJ1-5, with 11 bases aligning to TRBD1. V lost 4 bases and J lost 5; bases outside the gene matches: 10. Germline CDR1 is GTSNPN and CDR2 is SVGIG (reference sequence). The CDR3 is 16 residues long. CDR3 protein: CAWNSLGQGADQPQHF. CDR3 nucleotide sequence: TGTGCCTGGAACAGTCTAGGACAGGGGGCAGATCAGCCCCAGCATTTT. Full variable domain (rest looked up from reference TRBV30 and TRBJ1-5): SQTIHQWPATLVQPVGSPLSLECTVEGTSNPNLYWYRQAAGRGLQLLFYSVGIGQISSEVPQNLSASRPQDRQFILSSKKLLLSDSGFYLCAWNSLGQGADQPQHFGDGTRLSIL.

In DNA form, the CDR3 reads TGTGCCAGCAGCTTAGGGACAGAGGACAATGAGCAGTTCTTC. Translating gives CASSLGTEDNEQFF. The V and J genes are TRBV11-3 and TRBJ2-1, with D tentatively TRBD1 (6 bases). V gave up 1 base and J gave up 5 bases, with 9 bases separating them. Germline V gene lookup returns CDR1 SGHNT and CDR2 YENEEA. This CDR3 has 14 residues.

The gene calls are TRBV3-1 (or the pseudogene TRBV3-2) and TRBJ2-7, with 9 bases that match TRBD2. The CDR3 consists of 16 residues. V was pared by 4 bases and J by 2 bases, with 9 bases of the junction left unmatched. Germline V gene sequence: CDR1 LGHDT, CDR2 YNNKEL (reference sequence). This CDR3 reads CASSPLGAGGTYEQYF. CDR3 DNA sequence: TGTGCCAGCAGCCCACTCGGGGCGGGGGGGACCTACGAGCAGTACTTC.

This chain joins TRBV18 and TRBJ1-3, with 9 bases fitting TRBD1. V trimming: 1 base; J trimming: 0 bases; junction bases outside the gene matches: 1. The germline V gene encodes CDR1 KGHSH and CDR2 LQKENI. This CDR3 has 16 amino acids. As DNA, the CDR3 is TGTGCCAGCTCACCACGACAGGGGGTCTCTGGAAACACCATATATTTT. Amino acids: CASSPRQGVSGNTIYF.

The V gene is TRBV19, the J gene TRBJ1-3; 7 bases align to TRBD1. The V gene end was trimmed by 6 bases and the J gene end by 4 bases; junction bases not matched to a gene: 6. The CDR3 runs 14 residues. The germline V gene has CDR1 LNHDA and CDR2 SQIVND (reference sequence). CDR3 coding DNA: TGTGCCAGTAGCGCCGACAGGGTAGGAAACACCATATATTTT. It codes for CASSADRVGNTIYF.